This TCR beta chain was recovered during a study of blood T cells in healthy people across ages. Study details: Template switching captured about one barcoded beta molecule per two T cells.

A second PCR of 7 to 11 cycles used a sample-barcoded 5' primer and a J-beta primer mix. TCRdb re-called the 5' RACE reads with MiXCR, one entry per CDR3 protein. This sample carries around 1.5 million distinct CDR3 sequences, around two fifths of them seen once, and the ten largest clones take roughly 7.7%. The CDR3 is 18 residues long. From germline, CDR1 is DFQATT and CDR2 SNEGSKA (reference sequence). Trimming left V 0 bases short and J 1 base short, with 21 bases between. The chain uses TRBV20-1 and TRBJ1-2; tentative D call: TRBD1 (5 bases). This TCR derives from a woman under 30 in good health. Sequences were obtained from blood. CDR3 amino acids: CSARDLVEYRLNNYGYTF. For the CDR3, the DNA is TGCAGTGCTAGAGACCTGGTGGAGTACAGGCTCAATAACTATGGCTACACCTTC.